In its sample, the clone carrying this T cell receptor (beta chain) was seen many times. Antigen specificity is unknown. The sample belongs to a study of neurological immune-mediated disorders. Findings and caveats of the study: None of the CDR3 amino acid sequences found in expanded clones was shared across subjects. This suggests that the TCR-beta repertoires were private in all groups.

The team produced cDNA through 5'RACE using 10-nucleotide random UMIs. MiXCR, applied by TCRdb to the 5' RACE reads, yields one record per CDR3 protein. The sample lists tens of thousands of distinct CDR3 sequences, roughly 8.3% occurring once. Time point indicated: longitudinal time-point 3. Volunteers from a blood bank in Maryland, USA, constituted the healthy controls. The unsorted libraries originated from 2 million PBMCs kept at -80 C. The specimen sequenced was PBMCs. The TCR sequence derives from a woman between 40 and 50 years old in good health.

The CDR3 sequence is CASSRTSGIYNEQFF. CDR3 coding DNA: TGTGCCAGCAGTCGGACTAGCGGGATATACAATGAGCAGTTCTTC. The chain carries TRBV12-3 or TRBV12-4 and TRBJ2-1; 12 nucleotides agree with TRBD2. This CDR3 is built from 15 residues. Unmatched junction bases numbered 3, after V lost 5 bases and J lost 4 bases.